This entry is about one T cell receptor beta chain. Its antigen remains unknown. This sample was taken from a study of shared clonotypes between healthy human individuals. Study-level points and caveats: Few donors restricted represented genetic and exposure-history diversity.

In the original analysis: Filtering differed for immunoSEQ, which gave only junction sequences without quality scores. TCRdb's table, derived via immunoSEQ multiplex PCR, lists solely in-frame clones and lacks some. D and trimming come from the DNA, and the V and J calls and clone size come from that table. The sample holds approximately 100,000 clones; 55% to 70% are singletons and the top ten take roughly 24%. The CDR3 sequence is 16 residues long. Per the germline V gene, CDR1 is SGHNT and CDR2 is YYREEE (reference sequence). V dropped 4 bases and J dropped 6; count of bases not matched to a gene: 12.

This clonotype was obtained from a woman aged 25-40 years in good health. Sequenced sample: memory CD8+ T cells sorted from blood. Subset of the sample: CD45RO+ cells pooled with CCR7-negative TemRA cells. The rearrangement links TRBV5-4 to TRBJ2-1, with TRBD2 matching over 8 bases. The CDR3 DNA is TGTGCCAGCAGCCAAGATTTTACTAGCGGCAGCAATGAGCAGTTCTTC. Its translation: CASSQDFTSGSNEQFF.